This T cell receptor (beta chain) was identified in a study of post-analysis software for immune sequencing data. Study in general: The courses of disease that were included comprised relapsing-remitting, secondary progressive and progressive-relapsing multiple sclerosis. Points from the study as a whole: Five TRBV segments, including TRBV5-6, TRBV5-1 and TRBV20-1, were more frequent in patients than controls. Controls showed significantly higher normalized Chao1 diversity than did multiple sclerosis patients. Same-batch samples co-clustered strongly by F measure.

The germline gives CDR1 SGHRS, CDR2 YFSETQ. The V gene end was trimmed by 0 bases and the J gene end by 6 bases; junction bases not matched to a gene: 10. The CDR3 has 17 residues. This clonotype was detected a few times. Its antigen is unknown. Tagging with unique molecular identifiers was a feature of the TCR beta cDNA libraries. TCRdb re-derived calls from the PCR reads in MiXCR, one entry per CDR3 protein. In the table there are hundreds of thousands of distinct CDR3 sequences, around 27% of which are singletons. This TCR was recovered from a girl between 10 and 17 years old with multiple sclerosis. V and J are TRBV5-1 and TRBJ2-1; TRBD2 aligns across 9 bases. Sequenced input: blood. The CDR3 nucleotides read TGCGCCAGCAGCTTGGTAGCTAGCGGGATCGCAAGCAATGAGCAGTTCTTC. It yields the protein CASSLVASGIASNEQFF. Full variable domain (remainder filled in from reference TRBV5-1 and TRBJ2-1): KAGVTQTPRYLIKTRGQQVTLSCSPISGHRSVSWYQQTPGQGLQFLFEYFSETQRNKGNFPGRFSGRQFSNSRSEMNVSTLELGDSALYLCASSLVASGIASNEQFFGPGTRLTVL.